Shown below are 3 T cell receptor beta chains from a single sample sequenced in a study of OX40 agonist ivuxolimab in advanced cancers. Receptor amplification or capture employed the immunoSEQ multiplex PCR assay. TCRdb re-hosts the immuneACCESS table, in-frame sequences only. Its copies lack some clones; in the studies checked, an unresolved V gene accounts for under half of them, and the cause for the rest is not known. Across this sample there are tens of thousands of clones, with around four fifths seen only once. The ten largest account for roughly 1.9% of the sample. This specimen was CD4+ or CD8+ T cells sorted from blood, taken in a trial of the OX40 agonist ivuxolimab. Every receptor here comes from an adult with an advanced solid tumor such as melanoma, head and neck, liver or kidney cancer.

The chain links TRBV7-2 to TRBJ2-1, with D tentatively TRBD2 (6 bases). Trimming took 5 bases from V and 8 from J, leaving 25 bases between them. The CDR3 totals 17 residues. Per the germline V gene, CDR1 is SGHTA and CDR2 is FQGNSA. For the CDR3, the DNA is TGTGCCAGCAGCAAGCGTGCCGGGGCGGGATGGGTCGATGAGCAGTTCTTC. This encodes CASSKRAGAGWVDEQFF.

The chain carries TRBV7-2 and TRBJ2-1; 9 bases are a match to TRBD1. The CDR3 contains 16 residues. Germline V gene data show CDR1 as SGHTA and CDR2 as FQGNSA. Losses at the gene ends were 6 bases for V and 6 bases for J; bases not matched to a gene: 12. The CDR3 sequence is CASSPGQGRGPNEQFF. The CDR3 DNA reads TGTGCCAGCAGTCCCGGACAGGGGCGAGGACCCAATGAGCAGTTCTTC.

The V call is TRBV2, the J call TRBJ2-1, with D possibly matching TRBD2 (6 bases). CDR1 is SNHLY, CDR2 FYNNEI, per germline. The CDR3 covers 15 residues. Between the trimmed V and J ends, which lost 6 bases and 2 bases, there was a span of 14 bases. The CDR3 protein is CASSSRGSPYNEQFF. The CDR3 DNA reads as TGTGCCAGCAGCTCACGGGGGAGTCCCTACAATGAGCAGTTCTTC.